The entry below gives a single TCR beta chain sequence along with its context. The table came from immunoSEQ multiplex PCR; TCRdb's copy has only in-frame clones and leaves some out. The repertoire holds fewer than 40,000 clones, with roughly 82% as singletons. The sample's time point: baseline, week 1 (first vaccination visit). As for treatment: pre-vaccination baseline after standard-of-care therapy. This entry belongs to a study of a mutant IDH1 vaccine in newly diagnosed glioma. Study overall: Former treatment meant radiotherapy, temozolomide, or both; the majority had gotten both.

The specimen was PBMCs, collected from a glioma patient treated with radiotherapy, temozolomide or both. The clonotype comes from a man younger than 40 with glioma.

CDR3 amino acids: CAIKKDRNSYEQYF. CDR3 DNA sequence: TGTGCCATCAAAAAGGACAGGAACTCCTACGAGCAGTACTTC. V and J are TRBV10-3 and TRBJ2-7; TRBD1 agrees at 7 bases. The V and J ends lost 7 bases and 0 bases, in that order; junction bases with no gene match: 6. This CDR3 has 14 residues. CDR1 is ENHRY, CDR2 SYGVKD, per germline.